A single sample is the source of the 2 T cell receptor beta chains below, sequenced in a study of OX40 agonist ivuxolimab in advanced cancers. Receptor libraries were prepared by the immunoSEQ multiplex PCR assay. TCRdb obtained this table from immuneACCESS and retained in-frame rearrangements with V and J assigned. These tables miss some clones; where compared with another copy, unresolved V genes account for less than half of the shortfall, and the remainder is unexplained. The sample table shows around 67,000 clones, and nearly 90% are seen once. About 1.3% of the sample comes from the top ten. This specimen was CD4+ or CD8+ T cells sorted from blood, taken in a trial of the OX40 agonist ivuxolimab. The receptor set was obtained from an adult with an advanced solid tumor such as melanoma, head and neck, liver or kidney cancer.

V usage is TRBV7-2 and J usage is TRBJ1-4, with D perhaps TRBD1 (6 bases). Trimming left V 1 base short and J 8 bases short, with 14 bases between. There are 15 residues in the CDR3. Germline values: CDR1 SGHTA, CDR2 FQGNSA. CDR3: CASSLVGGRGEKLFF. CDR3 nucleotide sequence: TGTGCCAGCAGCTTAGTTGGGGGGCGTGGAGAAAAACTGTTTTTT.

V gene TRBV11-1 combines with J gene TRBJ2-1, with TRBD2 matching 9 bases. CDR3 length: 15 residues. The germline CDR1 and CDR2 sequences are SGHAT and FQDESV (reference sequence). Trimming removed 5 bases from V and 4 bases from J; junction bases left unmatched: 6. The CDR3 nucleotides read TGTGCCAGCAGCCCGATAGCGGGAGTTTACAATGAGCAGTTCTTC. Encoded protein: CASSPIAGVYNEQFF.